Below are 14 T cell receptor beta chains sequenced from a single sample in a study of blood T cell repertoires in COVID-19. Only in-frame clones appear in the TCRdb table, and some are missing; sequencing was by immunoSEQ multiplex PCR. The profile shows roughly 80,000 clones, roughly 90% of them singletons. Input material: peripheral blood. Receptors originate from a man aged 60-69 years with acute or convalescent COVID-19.

The V and J genes are TRBV7-2 and TRBJ2-5; 15 bases are shared with TRBD2. V was clipped by 6 bases and J by 5 bases; unmatched bases: 1. CDR1 and CDR2 from the germline V gene are SGHTA and FQGNSA. The CDR3 has 14 residues. The CDR3 sequence is CASRGLAGGETQYF. CDR3 sequence (DNA): TGTGCCAGCAGGGGACTAGCGGGAGGTGAGACCCAGTACTTC.

This clone was seen just once. J is TRBJ1-2 and V is TRBV7-9; D perhaps matches TRBD1 (5 bases). CDR3 length: 15 amino acids. In germline, CDR1 is SEHNR, CDR2 FQNEAQ (reference sequence). Trimming removed 2 bases at V and 4 bases at J, with 14 bases between. Here the CDR3 reads CASSLYGREGYGYTF. The DNA for the CDR3 is TGTGCCAGCAGCTTATACGGCAGGGAGGGCTATGGCTACACCTTC.

V is TRBV10-3 and J is TRBJ2-1; 9 bases match TRBD2. CDR1 and CDR2 from the germline V gene are ENHRY and SYGVKD. V shed 10 bases, J shed 0 bases, and the junction held 7 bases outside the gene matches. The CDR3 is 15 amino acids. The CDR3 here is CATAREGSSYNEQFF. CDR3 in DNA: TGTGCCACCGCGCGGGAGGGGAGCTCCTACAATGAGCAGTTCTTC.

This clone was observed a handful of times. This chain connects TRBV7-2 to TRBJ2-3; TRBD2 matches 8 bases. Germline-derived CDR1 and CDR2 are SGHTA and FQGNSA. V was pared by 2 bases and J by 0 bases, with 4 bases of the junction left unmatched. The CDR3 is made up of 16 amino acids. CDR3 residues: CASSLRGGASTDTQYF. The CDR3 DNA is TGTGCCAGCAGCTTACGGGGGGGCGCTAGCACAGATACGCAGTATTTT.

The chain joins TRBV4-3 to TRBJ2-5; 8 bases match TRBD1. The CDR3 length is 14 residues. The germline V gene encodes CDR1 LGHNA and CDR2 YSLEER. V shed 2 bases, J shed 3 bases, and the junction held 2 bases outside the gene matches. CDR3 sequence (DNA): TGCGCCAGCAGCCAACGGGGACAGGAAGAGACCCAGTACTTC. Translation gives CASSQRGQEETQYF.

The chain recombines TRBV13 with TRBJ2-7; D is perhaps TRBD1 (5 bases). This CDR3 comprises 15 residues. Germline V gene lookup returns CDR1 PRHDT and CDR2 FYEKMQ (reference sequence). The V gene lost 3 bases and the J gene lost 3 bases, with 15 bases spanning the gap. The CDR3 spells CASSLGPDLNYEQYF. In DNA, the CDR3 is TGTGCCAGCAGCTTGGGGCCCGACTTAAACTACGAGCAGTACTTC.

This rearrangement joins TRBV6-5 to TRBJ1-1; TRBD1 matches 8 bases. V was clipped by 7 bases and J by 5 bases; unmatched bases: 12. The CDR3 is 15 residues long. CDR1 and CDR2 from the germline V gene are MNHEY and SVGAGI. The CDR3, as DNA: TGTGCCAGCACCTCTATGGACAGGGTAATAACTGAAGCTTTCTTT. It specifies CASTSMDRVITEAFF.

V gene TRBV11-2 combines with J gene TRBJ2-1; the match to TRBD2 covers 7 bases. The CDR3 spans 12 residues. V dropped 8 bases and J dropped 9; count of bases not matched to a gene: 7. CDR1 and CDR2 from the germline V gene are SGHAT and FQNNGV. CDR3 residues: CASSLTGGEQFF. The DNA for the CDR3 is TGTGCCAGCTCCTTAACGGGAGGTGAGCAGTTCTTC. Drawing the rest from reference TRBV11-2 and TRBJ2-1, the complete variable domain is EAGVAQSPRYKIIEKRQSVAFWCNPISGHATLYWYQQILGQGPKLLIQFQNNGVVDDSQLPKDRFSAERLKGVDSTLKIQPAKLEDSAVYLCASSLTGGEQFFGPGTRLTVL.

This chain links TRBV3-1 (or the pseudogene TRBV3-2) with TRBJ2-1; weak D call: TRBD2 (5 bases). Trimming left V 6 bases short and J 7 bases short, with 10 bases between. Germline loops: CDR1 LGHDT, CDR2 YNNKEL (reference sequence). The CDR3 is made up of 12 amino acids. The CDR3 nucleotides read TGTGCCAGCAGGTCGACTACTAATGAGCAGTTCTTC. It specifies CASRSTTNEQFF.

CDR3 sequence: CASSLRQVNTEAFF. CDR3 coding DNA: TGTGCCAGCAGCCTCCGGCAGGTTAACACTGAAGCTTTCTTT. The chain combines TRBV3-1 (or the pseudogene TRBV3-2) with TRBJ1-1; D is ambiguous. The CDR3 sequence is 14 residues long. Trimming pared 4 bases from V and 2 bases from J, leaving 11 bases between. Looked up from germline, CDR1 is LGHDT and CDR2 is YNNKEL (reference sequence).

CDR3 sequence (DNA): TGTGCCAGCAGTGAAGAGGGGAGTTGGTCGGCTAGCGGGAGGGGAGACATTCAGTACTTC. It specifies CASSEEGSWSASGRGDIQYF. V and J are TRBV6-1 and TRBJ2-4, with 12 nucleotides matching TRBD2. The CDR3 has 20 residues. With V trimmed by 1 base and J by 8 bases, 18 bases remained unmatched. In germline, CDR1 is MNHNS, CDR2 SASEGT.

The rearrangement uses TRBV6-5 and TRBJ2-1; D gene unclear. Germline V gene lookup returns CDR1 MNHEY and CDR2 SVGAGI. Trimming removed 0 bases at V and 14 bases at J, with 14 bases between. The CDR3 spans 13 residues. The CDR3 loop reads CASSYSRSPEKFF. The DNA for the CDR3 is TGTGCCAGCAGTTACTCCCGTTCGCCCGAGAAGTTCTTC.

This clone came up once. The chain carries TRBV28 and TRBJ2-5; D may be TRBD1 (6 bases). Trimming stripped 6 bases from V and 5 bases from J, with 13 bases between. The CDR3 sequence is 13 residues long. Looked up from germline, CDR1 is MDHEN and CDR2 is SYDVKM. Here the CDR3 reads CASSSQGLETQYF. The CDR3 nucleotides are TGTGCCAGCAGCTCCCAGGGGCTTGAGACCCAGTACTTC. The full variable domain, in which reference TRBV28 and TRBJ2-5 provide the parts outside the CDR3, is DVKVTQSSRYLVKRTGEKVFLECVQDMDHENMFWYRQDPGLGLRLIYFSYDVKMKEKGDIPEGYSVSREKKERFSLILESASTNQTSMYLCASSSQGLETQYFGPGTRLLVL.

This clone was observed once. The chain links TRBV30 to TRBJ2-2, with D maybe TRBD2 (5 bases). V shed 5 bases and J shed 7 bases, with 11 bases lying between them. Per the germline V gene, CDR1 is GTSNPN and CDR2 is SVGIG (reference sequence). The CDR3 is 12 residues long. The DNA of the CDR3 is TGTGCCTGGGGTGGGAGAATCGGGGAGCTGTTTTTT. Encoded protein: CAWGGRIGELFF.